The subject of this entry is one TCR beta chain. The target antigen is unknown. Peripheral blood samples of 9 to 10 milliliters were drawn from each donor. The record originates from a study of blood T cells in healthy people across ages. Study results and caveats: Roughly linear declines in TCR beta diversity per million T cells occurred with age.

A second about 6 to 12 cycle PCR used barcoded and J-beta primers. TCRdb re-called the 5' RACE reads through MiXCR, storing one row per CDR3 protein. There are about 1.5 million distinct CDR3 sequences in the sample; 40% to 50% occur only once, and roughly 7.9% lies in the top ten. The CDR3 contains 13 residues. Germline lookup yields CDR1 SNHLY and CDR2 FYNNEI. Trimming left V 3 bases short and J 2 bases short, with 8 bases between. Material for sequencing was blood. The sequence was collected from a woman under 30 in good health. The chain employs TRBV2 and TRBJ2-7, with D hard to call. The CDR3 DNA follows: TGTGCCAGCAGTGATTACACCACCTACGAGCAGTACTTC. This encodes CASSDYTTYEQYF. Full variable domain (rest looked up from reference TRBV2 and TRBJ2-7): EPEVTQTPSHQVTQMGQEVILRCVPISNHLYFYWYRQILGQKVEFLVSFYNNEISEKSEIFDDQFSVERPDGSNFTLKIRSTKLEDSAMYFCASSDYTTYEQYFGPGTRLTVT.